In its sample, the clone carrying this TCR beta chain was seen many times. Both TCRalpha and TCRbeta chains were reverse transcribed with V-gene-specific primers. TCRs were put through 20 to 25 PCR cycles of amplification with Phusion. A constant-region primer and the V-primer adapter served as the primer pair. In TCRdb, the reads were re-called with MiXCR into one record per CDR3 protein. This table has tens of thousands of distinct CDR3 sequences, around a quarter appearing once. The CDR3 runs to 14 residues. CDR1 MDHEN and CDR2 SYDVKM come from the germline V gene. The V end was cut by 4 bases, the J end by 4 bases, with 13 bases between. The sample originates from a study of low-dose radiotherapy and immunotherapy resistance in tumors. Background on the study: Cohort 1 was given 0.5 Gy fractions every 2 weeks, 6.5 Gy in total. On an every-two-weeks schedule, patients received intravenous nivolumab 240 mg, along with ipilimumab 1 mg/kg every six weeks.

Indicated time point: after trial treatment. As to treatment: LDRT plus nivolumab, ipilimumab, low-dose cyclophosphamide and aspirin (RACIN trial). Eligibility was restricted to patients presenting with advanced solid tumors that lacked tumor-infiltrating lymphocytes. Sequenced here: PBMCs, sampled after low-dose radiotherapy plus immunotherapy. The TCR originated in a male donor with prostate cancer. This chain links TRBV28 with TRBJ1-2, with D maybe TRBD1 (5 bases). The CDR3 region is CASSSGLGIYGYTF. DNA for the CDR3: TGTGCCAGCAGTTCAGGGCTGGGGATCTATGGCTACACCTTC.